The next 13 T cell receptor beta chains were all read from a single sample in a study of shared clonotypes between healthy human individuals. TCRdb keeps only in-frame clones here, not all; method: immunoSEQ multiplex PCR. The sample consists of 2 million to 2.5 million clones, 93% of them appearing once. CD45RO-negative, CCR7-positively selected cells formed the naive CD8 fraction, excluding terminally differentiated effector memory CD45RA+ cells. The sample consisted of naive CD8+ T cells from PBMCs. These receptors came from a man in his late teens or twenties in good health. Some clones in this sample may be carry-over from other donors' samples.

This chain uses TRBV10-2 with TRBJ2-1, with a weak D call TRBD1 (6 bases). Germline-derived CDR1 and CDR2 are WSHSY and SAAADI. The CDR3 runs to 12 residues. V lost 10 bases and J 1 base, leaving 8 bases between the germline ends. The CDR3 DNA reads as TGCGCCACCACAGGGTCCTACAATGAGCAGTTCTTC. It codes for CATTGSYNEQFF.

The V gene is TRBV27, the J gene TRBJ2-3; 8 bases line up with TRBD1. This CDR3 region has 15 residues. Germline-derived CDR1 and CDR2 are MNHEY and SMNVEV (reference sequence). V dropped 5 bases and J dropped 1; count of bases not matched to a gene: 5. For the CDR3, the DNA is TGTGCCAGCAGTCCACGGACAGGGCGCACAGATACGCAGTATTTT. Its translation: CASSPRTGRTDTQYF.

The chain employs TRBV7-3 and TRBJ2-1; possibly TRBD2 for D (6 bases). The CDR3 covers 14 residues. V dropped 5 bases and J dropped 4 bases, with 12 bases sitting between them. Germline CDR1 reads SGHTA; CDR2 reads FQGTGA. The CDR3 loop is CASSPGAGYNEQFF. CDR3 sequence (DNA): TGTGCCAGCAGCCCTGGCGCGGGGTACAATGAGCAGTTCTTC.

The chain combines TRBV9 with TRBJ2-5; possible D gene TRBD2, 5 bases. This CDR3 spans 12 amino acids. V was trimmed by 9 bases and J by 4 bases, leaving 13 bases between them. Germline values: CDR1 SGDLS, CDR2 YYNGEE. CDR3 sequence: CAIYLGRETQYF. CDR3 sequence (DNA): TGTGCCATCTATTTGGGGAGAGAGACCCAGTACTTC.

The V call is TRBV5-1, the J call TRBJ1-4, with D hard to call. The CDR3 contains 15 residues. V was shortened by 4 bases and J by 8 bases, with 18 bases between the two germline ends. Germline lookup yields CDR1 SGHRS and CDR2 YFSETQ. The CDR3 DNA reads TGCGCCAGCAGCGATGAATTCGGGGTACGGGAAAAACTGTTTTTT. It encodes CASSDEFGVREKLFF.

The sample holds one count of this clone. Other DNA variants within this sample encode the same CDR3. V gene TRBV5-6 combines with J gene TRBJ2-1, with a weak D call TRBD1 (5 bases). Germline CDR1 SGHDT, CDR2 YYEEEE. The CDR3 has 13 residues. V was cut by 0 bases and J by 7 bases, with 8 bases left in between. This CDR3 is CASSLVRGNEQFF. As DNA, the CDR3 is TGTGCCAGCAGCTTGGTTAGGGGAAATGAGCAGTTCTTC.

The chain uses TRBV14 and TRBJ2-1, with unresolved D. Germline V CDR1 and CDR2: SGHDN, FVKESK. This CDR3 region has 13 residues. V shed 0 bases and J shed 5 bases, with 5 bases lying between them. The CDR3 reads CASSQDWDNEQFF. CDR3 nucleotides: TGTGCCAGCAGCCAAGATTGGGACAATGAGCAGTTCTTC.

The V gene is TRBV7-8, the J gene TRBJ2-1, with D maybe TRBD2 (6 bases). Germline V gene lookup returns CDR1 SGHVS and CDR2 FQNEAQ. The V gene lost 6 bases and the J gene lost 7 bases, with 25 bases spanning the gap. The CDR3 covers 17 residues. The CDR3 sequence: CASSYRAVEGIHNEQFF. The CDR3 DNA is TGTGCCAGCAGTTATAGGGCGGTGGAGGGAATCCATAATGAGCAGTTCTTC.

This chain joins TRBV7-8 and TRBJ1-1; 7 bases agree with TRBD1. Germline CDR1 reads SGHVS; CDR2 reads FQNEAQ. The CDR3 has 16 residues. V lost 5 bases, J lost 4 bases, and 13 bases stayed unmatched. CDR3 loop: CASSTQRKGGGTEAFF. CDR3 DNA sequence: TGTGCCAGCAGCACACAGCGCAAAGGGGGCGGCACTGAAGCTTTCTTT.

Comment on this clone: Other DNA sequences in the sample encode the same CDR3. The chain carries TRBV7-9 and TRBJ1-4; TRBD1 aligns across 8 bases. Trimming removed 5 bases from V and 3 bases from J; junction bases left unmatched: 2. Per the germline V gene, CDR1 is SEHNR and CDR2 is FQNEAQ (reference sequence). The CDR3 extends over 14 amino acids. CDR3 sequence (DNA): TGTGCCAGCAGCCTGACAGGGGCTAATGAAAAACTGTTTTTT. The encoded protein is CASSLTGANEKLFF.

The chain combines TRBV7-9 with TRBJ2-3; TRBD2 aligns across 11 bases. Germline CDR1 is SEHNR and CDR2 is FQNEAQ (reference sequence). Trimming at V came to 2 bases and at J to 3 bases, leaving 7 bases not matched to a gene. The CDR3 has 17 amino acids. For the CDR3, the DNA is TGTGCCAGCAGCTTAATAACTAGCGGGAGCTTGACAGATACGCAGTATTTT. It codes for CASSLITSGSLTDTQYF.

CDR3 protein: CASSSGATEAFF. CDR3 coding DNA: TGTGCCAGCAGTTCCGGGGCCACTGAAGCTTTCTTT. The chain links TRBV27 to TRBJ1-1; TRBD1 might be the D (5 bases). Deletions cut 4 bases from V and 4 bases from J, with 7 bases between. CDR3 length equals 12 residues. From germline, CDR1 is MNHEY and CDR2 SMNVEV (reference sequence).

Of note for this clone: The sample carries other DNA sequences with the same CDR3. V usage is TRBV27 and J usage is TRBJ2-1, with D hard to call. The CDR3 has 14 amino acids. The germline V gene has CDR1 MNHEY and CDR2 SMNVEV (reference sequence). Trimming cost V 2 bases and J 7 bases, with 12 bases left between them. CDR3 nucleotide sequence: TGTGCCAGCAGTTTAAGTCGAGGTCTTAATGAGCAGTTCTTC. Translating gives CASSLSRGLNEQFF.